By sample share, the clone carrying this T cell receptor (beta chain) is large. Its specificity is unknown. TCR beta rearrangements were amplified from peripheral blood genomic DNA. Rearranged V-D-J TRB sequences were amplified with a mixed TRB-A/B primer pool. TCRdb itself ran the multiplex PCR reads through MiXCR, one entry per CDR3 protein. In the table there are fewer than 850 distinct CDR3 sequences, 20% to 30% of which are singletons. These data come from a study of T cell repertoires in aging, cancer and after chemotherapy. Study at large: Donor ages fell into six groups from 30 or younger up to 70 or older. Study-level points and caveats: Healthy donors lost TCR diversity with age mainly through richness, cancer patients through richness and evenness. Across the chemotherapy interval, each cancer cohort showed higher median generation probability, suggesting thymic rebound.

There are 14 residues in the CDR3. Trimming cost V 0 bases and J 5 bases, with 12 bases left between them. The germline gives CDR1 GTSNPN, CDR2 SVGIG (reference sequence). Sequencing input: blood. This receptor was taken from a human donor with a solid tumor. The chain employs TRBV30 and TRBJ2-3; D may correspond to TRBD1 or TRBD2 (5 bases each). CDR3 nucleotide sequence: TGTGCCTGGAGTGTACGTGGGGGTGGAGATACGCAGTATTTT. Its translation: CAWSVRGGGDTQYF.